The next 27 T cell receptor beta chains were all read from a single sample in a study of blood T cell repertoires in COVID-19. Clones were read by immunoSEQ multiplex PCR, and TCRdb kept only the in-frame ones, dropping some. This sample yields approximately 100,000 clones, of which more than 70% are seen a single time; about 25% belongs to the top ten. Material for sequencing was peripheral blood. The receptors derive from a human donor in a cohort sampled during active COVID-19.

The chain links TRBV19 to TRBJ1-1, with a weak D call TRBD1 (5 bases). The germline V and J ends were trimmed by 4 bases and 8 bases, with 11 bases remaining between them. The CDR3 consists of 12 residues. Germline values: CDR1 LNHDA, CDR2 SQIVND (reference sequence). In DNA form, the CDR3 reads TGTGCCAGTAGTACAGGGATGGGAGAAGCTTTCTTT. Amino acids: CASSTGMGEAFF.

This clone was seen more than once but under ten times. The J gene is TRBJ1-1, the V gene TRBV27; 8 positions match TRBD1. This CDR3 has 13 residues. Germline lookup yields CDR1 MNHEY and CDR2 SMNVEV (reference sequence). Trimming removed 1 base from V and 9 bases from J; junction bases left unmatched: 4. The CDR3 bases are TGTGCCAGCAGTTTATATACCAGGGGGCAAGCTTTCTTT. Residues: CASSLYTRGQAFF.

V gene TRBV6-5 combines with J gene TRBJ2-2; D may be TRBD2 (6 bases). Germline V CDR1 and CDR2: MNHEY, SVGAGI. CDR3 length equals 13 residues. V was pared by 6 bases and J by 8 bases, with 13 bases between. The DNA of the CDR3 is TGTGCCAGCAGCGCCCCTAGCGCGGGGGAGCTGTTTTTT. Translation gives CASSAPSAGELFF.

V usage is TRBV19 and J usage is TRBJ2-5; the D gene is possibly TRBD1 (6 bases). Germline V gives CDR1 LNHDA, CDR2 SQIVND (reference sequence). The CDR3 totals 14 residues. The V end lost 5 bases, the J end lost 5 bases, and 15 bases lay between the germline ends. The CDR3 loop reads CASSRTGPRETQYF. The CDR3 bases are TGTGCCAGTAGTCGAACAGGGCCGAGGGAGACCCAGTACTTC.

This sequence joins TRBV3-1 (or the pseudogene TRBV3-2) and TRBJ1-6; no firm D call. Between the trimmed V and J ends, which lost 0 bases and 0 bases, there was a span of 12 bases. The CDR3 consists of 18 residues. CDR1 is LGHDT and CDR2 is YNNKEL in the germline V gene (reference sequence). The CDR3: CASSQDPTAGSYNSPLHF. The CDR3 DNA follows: TGTGCCAGCAGCCAAGATCCCACGGCGGGCTCCTATAATTCACCCCTCCACTTT.

This chain uses TRBV25-1 with TRBJ1-2, with 7 nucleotides matching TRBD1. This CDR3 spans 13 amino acids. Germline loops: CDR1 MGHDK, CDR2 SYGVNS. Losses at the gene ends were 2 bases for V and 5 bases for J; bases not matched to a gene: 2. CDR3 region: CASSEPTGYGYTF. The CDR3 bases are TGTGCCAGCAGTGAACCGACAGGGTATGGCTACACCTTC.

The chain combines TRBV7-9 with TRBJ2-5, with TRBD2 as a possible D gene (6 bases). V was cut by 3 bases and J by 4 bases, with 15 bases left in between. The CDR3 sequence is 15 residues long. Germline V gene sequence: CDR1 SEHNR, CDR2 FQNEAQ (reference sequence). DNA of the CDR3: TGTGCCAGCAGCTTCGGGACTTCCGAAGGAGAGACCCAGTACTTC. This sequence encodes CASSFGTSEGETQYF. The full variable domain, with the rest looked up from reference TRBV7-9 and TRBJ2-5, is DTGVSQNPRHKITKRGQNVTFRCDPISEHNRLYWYRQTLGQGPEFLTYFQNEAQLEKSRLLSDRFSAERPKGSFSTLEIQRTEQGDSAMYLCASSFGTSEGETQYFGPGTRLLVL.

The chain uses TRBV7-9 and TRBJ1-4; D is perhaps TRBD1 (6 bases). This CDR3 comprises 15 residues. Trimming pared 5 bases from V and 7 bases from J, leaving 17 bases between. Per the germline V gene, CDR1 is SEHNR and CDR2 is FQNEAQ (reference sequence). The DNA for the CDR3 is TGTGCCAGCAGCATTACGAGGGGCAGGGGTGAAAAACTGTTTTTT. This sequence encodes CASSITRGRGEKLFF.

The chain links TRBV24-1 to TRBJ2-2; 10 bases align to TRBD1. CDR3 length equals 16 residues. The trim removed 3 bases at V and 6 bases at J, leaving 6 bases unmatched. Germline lookup yields CDR1 KGHDR and CDR2 SFDVKD. The chain's CDR3 is CATSDPGTGAAGELFF. The CDR3 DNA is TGTGCCACCAGTGATCCCGGGACAGGGGCGGCCGGGGAGCTGTTTTTT.

V usage is TRBV6-5 and J usage is TRBJ2-3, with 9 bases fitting TRBD2. CDR1 and CDR2 (germline): MNHEY, SVGAGI. Germline trimming cut 8 bases from V and 9 bases from J; bases unmatched to any gene: 12. The CDR3 length is 14 residues. CDR3 sequence (DNA): TGTGCCAGCGCCCCTAGCGGGGTCCTAGGGACGCAGTATTTT. It is translated as CASAPSGVLGTQYF.

The chain employs TRBV7-9 and TRBJ2-5, with a weak D call TRBD2 (5 bases). Germline V gene data show CDR1 as SEHNR and CDR2 as FQNEAQ (reference sequence). V was clipped by 2 bases and J by 5 bases, with 6 bases between them. CDR3 length equals 12 residues. The chain's CDR3 is CASSLSGETQYF. In nucleotides, the CDR3 is TGTGCCAGCAGCTTATCGGGGGAGACCCAGTACTTC.

The chain employs TRBV30 and TRBJ1-2; D not resolved. V gave up 3 bases and J gave up 6 bases, with 8 bases separating them. Germline-derived CDR1 and CDR2 are GTSNPN and SVGIG (reference sequence). The CDR3 length is 11 residues. For the CDR3, the DNA is TGTGCCTGGAGGGACTACGATGGCTACACCTTC. This codes for CAWRDYDGYTF.

The chain's CDR3 is CASGPDRGLNTGELFF. The DNA of the CDR3 is TGTGCTAGTGGCCCGGACAGGGGTCTGAACACCGGGGAGCTGTTTTTT. V usage is TRBV12-5 and J usage is TRBJ2-2; 9 nucleotides align to TRBD1. There are 16 residues in the CDR3. The V gene's germline CDR1 is LGHNT and CDR2 FRNRAP. V was clipped by 6 bases and J by 1 base; unmatched bases: 6.

V and J are TRBV18 and TRBJ2-7; D perhaps matches TRBD1 (6 bases). V lost 5 bases and J lost 5, with 10 bases in between. Germline V gives CDR1 KGHSH, CDR2 LQKENI. This CDR3 region has 12 residues. The CDR3 spells CASSSGDNEQYF. The DNA of the CDR3 is TGTGCCAGCTCATCCGGGGACAACGAGCAGTACTTC. Combining the CDR3 with reference TRBV18 and TRBJ2-7 gives the whole variable domain NAGVMQNPRHLVRRRGQEARLRCSPMKGHSHVYWYRQLPEEGLKFMVYLQKENIIDESGMPKERFSAEFPKEGPSILRIQQVVRGDSAAYFCASSSGDNEQYFGPGTRLTVT.

The chain uses TRBV28 and TRBJ2-1; 8 nucleotides match TRBD2. Germline trimming cut 6 bases from V and 5 bases from J; bases unmatched to any gene: 9. Germline V CDR1 and CDR2: MDHEN, SYDVKM. The length of the CDR3 is 15 residues. The CDR3 protein is CASSSLAGVHNEQFF. The CDR3 bases are TGTGCCAGCAGCAGCCTAGCGGGCGTTCACAATGAGCAGTTCTTC.

For the CDR3, the DNA is TGTGCCAGTAGTATGGGACAGGGAAGGCTGCACGAGCAGTACTTC. Residues: CASSMGQGRLHEQYF. The chain uses TRBV19 and TRBJ2-7; 9 positions match TRBD1. V shed 3 bases, J shed 5 bases, and the junction held 8 bases outside the gene matches. The CDR3 loop spans 15 amino acids. Germline CDR1 LNHDA, CDR2 SQIVND (reference sequence). The entire variable domain, with the rest obtained from reference TRBV19 and TRBJ2-7, is as follows: DGGITQSPKYLFRKEGQNVTLSCEQNLNHDAMYWYRQDPGQGLRLIYYSQIVNDFQKGDIAEGYSVSREKKESFPLTVTSAQKNPTAFYLCASSMGQGRLHEQYFGPGTRLTVT.

The chain uses TRBV29-1 and TRBJ1-1; 12 positions match TRBD1. In germline, CDR1 is SQVTM, CDR2 ANQGSEA. CDR3 length equals 13 residues. V was clipped by 7 bases and J by 7 bases; unmatched bases: 7. The DNA for the CDR3 is TGCAGCGCGAGGGACAGGGGGCGAGGTGAAGCTTTCTTT. Protein: CSARDRGRGEAFF.

The chain uses TRBV7-2 and TRBJ2-4; D is unclear. Trimming pared 4 bases from V and 7 bases from J, leaving 17 bases between. The CDR3 is made up of 15 amino acids. Germline lookup yields CDR1 SGHTA and CDR2 FQGNSA. CDR3 loop: CASSSPVSPLNIQYF. DNA for the CDR3: TGTGCCAGCAGCTCCCCCGTCTCCCCTCTTAACATTCAGTACTTC.

This clone was counted once. The rearrangement links TRBV12-3 or TRBV12-4 to TRBJ2-7, with a tentative D call TRBD2 (5 bases). The CDR3 sequence is 13 residues long. V dropped 1 base and J dropped 6 bases, with 10 bases sitting between them. This chain's CDR3 is CASSLGGMREQYF. CDR3 DNA: TGTGCCAGCAGTTTAGGAGGGATGCGCGAGCAGTACTTC.

The CDR3 loop is CASSKGTEAYEQYF. In nucleotides, the CDR3 is TGTGCCAGCAGCAAAGGGACAGAAGCCTACGAGCAGTACTTC. The V and J genes are TRBV9 and TRBJ2-7, with 7 bases that match TRBD1. Looked up from germline, CDR1 is SGDLS and CDR2 is YYNGEE. The V gene end was trimmed by 4 bases and the J gene end by 2 bases; junction bases not matched to a gene: 6. The CDR3 consists of 14 residues.

The chain is built from TRBV5-6 and TRBJ2-1; possibly TRBD1 for D (6 bases). Germline values: CDR1 SGHDT, CDR2 YYEEEE. Deletions cut 4 bases from V and 3 bases from J, with 11 bases between. The length of the CDR3 is 14 residues. The CDR3 coding sequence is TGTGCCAGCAGCCTGGGACAATACTACAATGAGCAGTTCTTC. Its protein is CASSLGQYYNEQFF.

V usage is TRBV18 and J usage is TRBJ1-6; 7 bases are shared with TRBD1. Trimming cost V 6 bases and J 6 bases; bases outside gene matches: 5. The CDR3 length is 14 residues. Germline V gene sequence: CDR1 KGHSH, CDR2 LQKENI. The CDR3 region has the DNA TGTGCCAGCTCTGGGACAGCAAGTAATTCACCCCTCCACTTT. Residues: CASSGTASNSPLHF.

The gene calls are TRBV27 and TRBJ2-5; 10 bases align to TRBD1. J was trimmed by 5 bases and V by 5 bases; bases with no gene match: 2. CDR1 is MNHEY, CDR2 SMNVEV, per germline (reference sequence). This CDR3 has 13 residues. CDR3 amino acids: CASSRQGAETQYF. Here the CDR3 DNA reads TGTGCCAGCAGTAGACAGGGGGCTGAGACCCAGTACTTC.

This chain connects TRBV27 to TRBJ2-7; the match to TRBD2 covers 7 bases. Trimming at V came to 6 bases and at J to 4 bases, leaving 9 bases not matched to a gene. The length of the CDR3 is 14 residues. Germline loops: CDR1 MNHEY, CDR2 SMNVEV (reference sequence). The CDR3 DNA reads as TGTGCCAGCAGGGCGGGGGTAGTATCGTACGAGCAGTACTTC. Translating it yields CASRAGVVSYEQYF.

This clone was picked up a small number of times. V usage is TRBV9 and J usage is TRBJ1-2; D unresolved. Germline V gives CDR1 SGDLS, CDR2 YYNGEE. The CDR3 spans 14 residues. Trimming cost V 4 bases and J 4 bases, with 14 bases left between them. CDR3 nucleotides: TGTGCCAGCAGCCCCGAGGGCTCCGGCTATGGCTACACCTTC. Translating gives CASSPEGSGYGYTF.

V is TRBV5-8 and J is TRBJ2-3, with 9 bases aligning to TRBD1. The CDR3 runs 16 residues. Germline CDR1 SGHTS, CDR2 YDEGEE. J was trimmed by 6 bases and V by 4 bases; bases with no gene match: 12. CDR3 DNA sequence: TGTGCCAGCAGCGCGATAACCGGGACAGGGCGCGATACGCAGTATTTT. This sequence encodes CASSAITGTGRDTQYF.

This chain's CDR3 is CASSLPGDMNTEAFF. The CDR3 DNA follows: TGTGCCAGCAGTTTACCAGGTGATATGAACACTGAAGCTTTCTTT. The V gene is TRBV28, the J gene TRBJ1-1, with D unresolved. V was cut by 2 bases and J by 0 bases, with 10 bases left in between. Germline CDR1 MDHEN, CDR2 SYDVKM. The CDR3 has 15 amino acids.